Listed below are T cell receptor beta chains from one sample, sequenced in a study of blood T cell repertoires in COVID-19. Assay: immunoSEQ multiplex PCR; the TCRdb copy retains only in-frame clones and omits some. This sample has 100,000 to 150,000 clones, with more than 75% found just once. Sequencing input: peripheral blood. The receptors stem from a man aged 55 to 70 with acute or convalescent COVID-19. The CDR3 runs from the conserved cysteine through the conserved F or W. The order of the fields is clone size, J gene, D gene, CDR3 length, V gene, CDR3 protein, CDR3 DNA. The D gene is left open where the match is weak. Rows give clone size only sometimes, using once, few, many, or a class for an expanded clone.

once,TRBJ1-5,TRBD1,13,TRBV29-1,CSVGNRDSQPQHF,TGCAGCGTTGGGAACAGGGACAGTCAGCCCCAGCATTTT
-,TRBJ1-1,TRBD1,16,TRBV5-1,CAVSTGPQTLNTEAFF,TGCGCCGTATCGACAGGGCCCCAGACATTGAACACTGAAGCTTTCTTT
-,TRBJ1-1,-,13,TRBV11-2,CASSPSDLIEAFF,TGTGCCAGCAGCCCCTCGGACTTGATTGAAGCTTTCTTT
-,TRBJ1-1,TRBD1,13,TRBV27,CASSSWTGGAELF,TGTGCCAGCAGTTCCTGGACAGGGGGCGCGGAACTCTTT
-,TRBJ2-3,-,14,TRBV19,CASSLPGVADTQYF,TGTGCCAGTAGTCTCCCGGGAGTTGCAGATACGCAGTATTTT
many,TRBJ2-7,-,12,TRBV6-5,CASWHASYEQYF,TGTGCCAGTTGGCACGCCTCCTACGAGCAGTACTTC
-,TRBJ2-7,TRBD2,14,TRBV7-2,CASSLSGRSYEQYF,TGTGCCAGCAGCCTTAGCGGGAGGAGCTACGAGCAGTACTTC
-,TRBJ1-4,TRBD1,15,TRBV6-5,CASRRRGRFEEKLFF,TGTGCCAGCCGCCGCAGGGGGCGTTTTGAAGAAAAACTGTTTTTT
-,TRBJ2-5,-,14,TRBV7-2,CASSLEAGPETQYF,TGTGCCAGCAGCTTAGAAGCGGGCCCAGAGACCCAGTACTTC
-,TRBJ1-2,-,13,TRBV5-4,CASSADGKYGYTF,TGTGCCAGCAGCGCTGACGGGAAATATGGCTACACCTTC
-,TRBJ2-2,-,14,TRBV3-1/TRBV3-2,CASRRGHGAGELFF,TGTGCCAGCAGGCGGGGTCATGGGGCCGGGGAGCTGTTTTTT
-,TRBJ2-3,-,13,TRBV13,CASFVRGTDTQYF,TGTGCCAGCTTTGTGAGGGGCACAGATACGCAGTATTTT
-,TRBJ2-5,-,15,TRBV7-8,CASSSPGLGKETQYF,TGTGCCAGCAGCTCACCAGGGCTGGGGAAAGAGACCCAGTACTTC
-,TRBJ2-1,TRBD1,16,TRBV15,CATSRDRDSSYNEQFF,TGTGCCACCAGCAGAGATCGGGACAGCTCCTACAATGAGCAGTTCTTC
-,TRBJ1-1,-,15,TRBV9,CASSSGGGSGTEAFF,TGTGCCAGCAGCTCCGGCGGGGGGTCAGGCACTGAAGCTTTCTTT
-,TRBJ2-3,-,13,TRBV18,CASSRSLTDTQYF,TGTGCCAGCTCACGGTCACTCACAGATACGCAGTATTTT
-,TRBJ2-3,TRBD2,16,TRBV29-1,CSVNRSPGLAPDTQYF,TGCAGCGTTAACCGATCTCCGGGACTAGCGCCAGATACGCAGTATTTT
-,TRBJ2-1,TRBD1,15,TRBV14,CASSQGTGVMYEQFF,TGTGCCAGCAGCCAGGGGACAGGGGTTATGTATGAGCAGTTCTTC